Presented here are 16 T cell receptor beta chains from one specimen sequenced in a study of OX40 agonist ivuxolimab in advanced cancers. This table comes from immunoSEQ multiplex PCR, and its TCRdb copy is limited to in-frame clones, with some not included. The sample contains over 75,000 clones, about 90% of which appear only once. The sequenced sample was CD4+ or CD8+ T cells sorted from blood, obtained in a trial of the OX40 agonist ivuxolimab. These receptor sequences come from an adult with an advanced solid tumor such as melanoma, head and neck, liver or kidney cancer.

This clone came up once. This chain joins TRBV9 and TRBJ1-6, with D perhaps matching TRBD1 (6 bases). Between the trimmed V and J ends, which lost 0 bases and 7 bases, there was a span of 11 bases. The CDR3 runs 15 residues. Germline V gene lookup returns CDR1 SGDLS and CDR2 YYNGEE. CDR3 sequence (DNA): TGTGCCAGCAGCGTAGCCCCAAGGGGGAATTCACCCCTCCACTTT. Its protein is CASSVAPRGNSPLHF.

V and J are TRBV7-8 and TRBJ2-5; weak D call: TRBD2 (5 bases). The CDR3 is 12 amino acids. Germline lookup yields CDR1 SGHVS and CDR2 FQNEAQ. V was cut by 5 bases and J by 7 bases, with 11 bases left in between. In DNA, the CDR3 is TGTGCCAGCAGCCCTTTGGGAGCGACCCAGTACTTC. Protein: CASSPLGATQYF.

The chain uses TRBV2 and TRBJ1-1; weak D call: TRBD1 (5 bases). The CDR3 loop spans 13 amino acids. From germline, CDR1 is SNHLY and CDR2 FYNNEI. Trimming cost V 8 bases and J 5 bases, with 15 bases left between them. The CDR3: CASAQGGRTEAFF. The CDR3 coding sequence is TGTGCCAGCGCTCAGGGTGGAAGGACTGAAGCTTTCTTT.

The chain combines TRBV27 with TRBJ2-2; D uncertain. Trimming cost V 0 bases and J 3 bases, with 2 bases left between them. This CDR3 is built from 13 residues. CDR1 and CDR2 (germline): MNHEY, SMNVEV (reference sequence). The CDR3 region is CASSLSDTGELFF. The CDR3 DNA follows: TGTGCCAGCAGTTTATCTGACACCGGGGAGCTGTTTTTT.

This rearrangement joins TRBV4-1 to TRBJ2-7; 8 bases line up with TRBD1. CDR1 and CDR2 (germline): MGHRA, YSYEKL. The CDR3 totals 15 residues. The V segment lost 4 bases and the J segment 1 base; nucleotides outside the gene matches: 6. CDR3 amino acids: CASSPRDRPSYEQYF. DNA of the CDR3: TGCGCCAGCAGCCCCAGGGACAGGCCGTCCTACGAGCAGTACTTC.

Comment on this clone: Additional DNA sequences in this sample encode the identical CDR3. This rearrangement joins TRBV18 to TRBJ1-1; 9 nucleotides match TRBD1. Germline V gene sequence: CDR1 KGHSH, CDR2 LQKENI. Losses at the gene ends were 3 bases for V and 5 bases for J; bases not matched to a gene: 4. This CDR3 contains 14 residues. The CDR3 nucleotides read TGTGCCAGCTCACCGGGACAGGGAGAAACTGAAGCTTTCTTT. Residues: CASSPGQGETEAFF. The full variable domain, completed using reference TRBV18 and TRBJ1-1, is NAGVMQNPRHLVRRRGQEARLRCSPMKGHSHVYWYRQLPEEGLKFMVYLQKENIIDESGMPKERFSAEFPKEGPSILRIQQVVRGDSAAYFCASSPGQGETEAFFGQGTRLTVV.

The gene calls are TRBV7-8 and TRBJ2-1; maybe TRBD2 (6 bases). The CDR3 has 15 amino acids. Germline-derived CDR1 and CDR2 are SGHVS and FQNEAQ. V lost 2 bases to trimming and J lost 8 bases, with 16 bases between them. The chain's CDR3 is CASSLFPNRRDEQFF. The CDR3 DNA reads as TGTGCCAGCAGCTTATTCCCCAACAGGAGGGATGAGCAGTTCTTC.

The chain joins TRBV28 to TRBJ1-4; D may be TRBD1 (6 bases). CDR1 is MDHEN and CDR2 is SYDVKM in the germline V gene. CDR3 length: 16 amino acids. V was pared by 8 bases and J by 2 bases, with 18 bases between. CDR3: CASLVLNTGTNEKLFF. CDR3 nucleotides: TGTGCCAGCCTTGTACTGAACACAGGGACTAATGAAAAACTGTTTTTT.

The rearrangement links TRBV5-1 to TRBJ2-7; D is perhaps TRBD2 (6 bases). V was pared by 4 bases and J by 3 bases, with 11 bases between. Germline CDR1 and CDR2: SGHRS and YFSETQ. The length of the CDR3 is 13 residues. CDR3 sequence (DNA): TGCGCCAGCAGCGCCGGGACTGGCTACGAGCAGTACTTC. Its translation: CASSAGTGYEQYF.

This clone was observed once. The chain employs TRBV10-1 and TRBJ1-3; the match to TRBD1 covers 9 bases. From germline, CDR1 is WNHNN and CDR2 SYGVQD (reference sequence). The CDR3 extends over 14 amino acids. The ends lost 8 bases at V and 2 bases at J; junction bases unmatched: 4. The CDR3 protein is CASGTGSPGNTIYF. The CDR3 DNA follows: TGCGCCAGCGGGACAGGGTCACCTGGAAACACCATATATTTT.

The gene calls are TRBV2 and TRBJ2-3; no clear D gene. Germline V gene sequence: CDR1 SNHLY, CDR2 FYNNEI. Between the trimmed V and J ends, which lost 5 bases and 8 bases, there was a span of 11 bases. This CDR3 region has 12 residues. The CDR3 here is CASSIGGGTQYF. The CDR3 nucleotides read TGTGCCAGCAGTATCGGCGGCGGTACGCAGTATTTT.

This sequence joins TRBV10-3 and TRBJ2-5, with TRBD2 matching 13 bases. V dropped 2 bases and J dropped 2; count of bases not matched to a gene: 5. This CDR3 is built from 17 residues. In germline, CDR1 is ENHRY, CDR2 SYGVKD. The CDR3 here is CAISETSGRGGQETQYF. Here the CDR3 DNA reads TGTGCCATCAGTGAGACTAGCGGGAGGGGAGGACAAGAGACCCAGTACTTC.

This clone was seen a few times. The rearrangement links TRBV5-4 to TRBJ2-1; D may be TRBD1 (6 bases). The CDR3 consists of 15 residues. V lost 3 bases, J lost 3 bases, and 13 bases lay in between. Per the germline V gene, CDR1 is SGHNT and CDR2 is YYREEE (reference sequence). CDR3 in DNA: TGTGCCAGCAGCTCCGAGGGGGTCCGCTACAATGAGCAGTTCTTC. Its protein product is CASSSEGVRYNEQFF.

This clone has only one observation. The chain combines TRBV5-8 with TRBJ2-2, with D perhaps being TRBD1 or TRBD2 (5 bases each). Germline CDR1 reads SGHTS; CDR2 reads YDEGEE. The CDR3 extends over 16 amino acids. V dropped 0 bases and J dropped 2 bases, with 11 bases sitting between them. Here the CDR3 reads CASSLVRGINTGELFF. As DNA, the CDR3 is TGTGCCAGCAGCTTGGTGAGGGGCATTAACACCGGGGAGCTGTTTTTT.

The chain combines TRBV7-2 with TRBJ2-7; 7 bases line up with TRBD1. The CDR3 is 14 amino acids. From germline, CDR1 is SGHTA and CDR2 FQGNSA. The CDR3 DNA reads TGTGCCAGCAGCTTAGGAGGGGGCTCCCACGAGCAGTACGTC. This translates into CASSLGGGSHEQYV.

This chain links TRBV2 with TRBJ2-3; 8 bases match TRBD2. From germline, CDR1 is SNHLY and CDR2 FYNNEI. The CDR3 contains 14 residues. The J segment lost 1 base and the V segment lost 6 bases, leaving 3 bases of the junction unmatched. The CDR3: CASRTSEGTDTQYF. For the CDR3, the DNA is TGTGCCAGCAGGACTAGCGAGGGCACAGATACGCAGTATTTT.